The source of this T cell receptor (beta chain) is a study of blood T cell repertoires in COVID-19. Study-level information: Sites across the United States, Italy and Spain contributed samples from acute and convalescent COVID-19. T cells, B-cell-depleted T cells, or PBMCs supplied cDNA or gDNA.

Assay used: immunoSEQ multiplex PCR; TCRdb lists only in-frame clones, some missing. The sample includes some 140,000 clones, 70% to 85% of them seen just once. With 5 bases clipped from V and 2 bases from J, the junction kept 4 bases outside the gene matches. Looked up from germline, CDR1 is SGHTA and CDR2 is FQGNSA. The CDR3 contains 15 residues. Input material: peripheral blood. The chain is built from TRBV7-2 and TRBJ1-2; 11 nucleotides align to TRBD1. This TCR derives from a woman between 55 and 75 years old with acute or convalescent COVID-19. The DNA of the CDR3 is TGTGCCAGCAGCCCTCGGACAGGGGGCAACTATGGCTACACCTTC. It codes for CASSPRTGGNYGYTF.